What follows are 21 T cell receptor beta chains derived from one specimen sequenced in a study of cytomegalovirus exposure and HLA in healthy donors. Profiling relied on immunoSEQ multiplex PCR, and the TCRdb table lists in-frame clones only, not all of them. The sample carries over 200,000 clones, around 87% recorded once. The sequencing input was PBMCs. Receptor source: a woman between 18 and 30 years old in good health and CMV-seropositive.

The chain has TRBV30 and TRBJ2-2, with TRBD2 matching 12 bases. Losses at the gene ends were 2 bases for V and 1 base for J; bases not matched to a gene: 8. The CDR3 runs 18 residues. Germline V CDR1 and CDR2: GTSNPN, SVGIG (reference sequence). CDR3 bases: TGTGCCTGGAGTAAGAGGACTAGCGGGATGGAGAACACCGGGGAGCTGTTTTTT. Translated: CAWSKRTSGMENTGELFF. The full variable domain, rest sourced from reference TRBV30 and TRBJ2-2, is SQTIHQWPATLVQPVGSPLSLECTVEGTSNPNLYWYRQAAGRGLQLLFYSVGIGQISSEVPQNLSASRPQDRQFILSSKKLLLSDSGFYLCAWSKRTSGMENTGELFFGEGSRLTVL.

The sample holds one count of this clone. The chain joins TRBV18 to TRBJ1-5; TRBD1 aligns across 8 bases. The CDR3 has 13 residues. The germline V gene has CDR1 KGHSH and CDR2 LQKENI. The J segment lost 5 bases and the V segment lost 6 bases, leaving 3 bases of the junction unmatched. The CDR3 loop reads CASSPGGDQPQHF. DNA of the CDR3: TGTGCCAGCTCCCCAGGGGGCGATCAGCCCCAGCATTTT.

The chain has TRBV5-6 and TRBJ2-1; D possibly corresponds to TRBD2 (5 bases). Trimming stripped 0 bases from V and 0 bases from J, with 7 bases between. Germline V gives CDR1 SGHDT, CDR2 YYEEEE. The CDR3 covers 15 residues. The CDR3 DNA follows: TGTGCCAGCAGCTTGGAAGGGAGCTCCTACAATGAGCAGTTCTTC. It specifies CASSLEGSSYNEQFF.

The rearrangement links TRBV18 to TRBJ2-1; 10 bases line up with TRBD1. With V trimmed by 3 bases and J by 7 bases, 3 bases remained unmatched. The CDR3 loop spans 14 amino acids. The germline CDR1 and CDR2 sequences are KGHSH and LQKENI. The CDR3 DNA reads TGTGCCAGCTCACCCTGGGACAGGGGAAATGAGCAGTTCTTC. This translates into CASSPWDRGNEQFF.

This chain uses TRBV9 with TRBJ2-7; 8 bases fit TRBD1. Germline V gene data show CDR1 as SGDLS and CDR2 as YYNGEE. V was clipped by 0 bases and J by 0 bases; unmatched bases: 5. CDR3 size: 16 residues. CDR3 nucleotides: TGTGCCAGCAGCGTAGGCGTGACAGGGGCCTCCTACGAGCAGTACTTC. Translation gives CASSVGVTGASYEQYF.

The chain employs TRBV9 and TRBJ1-4; 11 nucleotides align to TRBD1. Trimming removed 4 bases from V and 7 bases from J; junction bases left unmatched: 6. The CDR3 contains 15 residues. Germline loops: CDR1 SGDLS, CDR2 YYNGEE. The CDR3 loop reads CASSSRDRGAEKLFF. The CDR3 nucleotides are TGTGCCAGCAGCTCCCGGGACAGGGGGGCTGAAAAACTGTTTTTT. Full variable domain (missing parts from reference TRBV9 and TRBJ1-4): DSGVTQTPKHLITATGQRVTLRCSPRSGDLSVYWYQQSLDQGLQFLIQYYNGEERAKGNILERFSAQQFPDLHSELNLSSLELGDSALYFCASSSRDRGAEKLFFGSGTQLSVL.

The chain carries TRBV7-2 and TRBJ1-1, with 8 bases matching TRBD1. Germline V gives CDR1 SGHTA, CDR2 FQGNSA. V was clipped by 1 base and J by 4 bases; unmatched bases: 8. The CDR3 covers 16 residues. The CDR3, as DNA: TGTGCCAGCAGCTTAGTGCACGCCACAGGGGGCACTGAAGCTTTCTTT. Protein: CASSLVHATGGTEAFF.

This clone came up a few times. V and J are TRBV29-1 and TRBJ1-1; 9 bases fit TRBD1. The CDR3 runs to 14 residues. V was pared by 4 bases and J by 4 bases, with 7 bases of the junction left unmatched. The germline CDR1 and CDR2 sequences are SQVTM and ANQGSEA. The CDR3 region has the DNA TGCAGCGTTGCCCCGGGACAGGGAGGCACTGAAGCTTTCTTT. The encoded protein is CSVAPGQGGTEAFF.

This clone was counted a single time. The V gene is TRBV10-3, the J gene TRBJ1-1, with 8 bases identical to TRBD1. V shed 6 bases and J 1 base; nucleotides not matched to a gene: 4. Germline values: CDR1 ENHRY, CDR2 SYGVKD. CDR3 size: 14 residues. The CDR3 region is CAISPGTGNTEAFF. CDR3 DNA: TGTGCCATCAGCCCCGGGACAGGGAACACTGAAGCTTTCTTT.

A single count supports this clone. The V gene is TRBV5-1, the J gene TRBJ2-3; 8 nucleotides line up with TRBD2. Germline V gene data show CDR1 as SGHRS and CDR2 as YFSETQ. This CDR3 spans 16 amino acids. V lost 3 bases and J lost 4; bases outside the gene matches: 10. In DNA, the CDR3 is TGCGCCAGCAGCTCCCCGGGACTAGAATGGCCAGATACGCAGTATTTT. Encoded protein: CASSSPGLEWPDTQYF.

The rearrangement uses TRBV10-1 and TRBJ2-3; TRBD2 aligns across 9 bases. This CDR3 is 17 amino acids long. Germline CDR1 is WNHNN and CDR2 is SYGVQD (reference sequence). The V segment lost 3 bases and the J segment 2 bases; nucleotides outside the gene matches: 9. The CDR3 is CASSDPRSGRTTDTQYF. In DNA, the CDR3 is TGCGCCAGCAGTGACCCTAGGAGCGGGAGGACCACAGATACGCAGTATTTT.

This clone was observed a few times. J is TRBJ2-7 and V is TRBV28, with 9 bases that match TRBD1. Germline values: CDR1 MDHEN, CDR2 SYDVKM. This CDR3 is 12 amino acids long. Trimming took 11 bases from V and 5 from J; bases not matched to a gene: 7. The chain's CDR3 is CAGSGTGNEQYF. Written as DNA, the CDR3 is TGTGCCGGCTCCGGGACAGGGAACGAGCAGTACTTC.

The chain employs TRBV6-6 and TRBJ1-1; a possible D gene is TRBD1 (6 bases). Trimming left V 6 bases short and J 2 bases short, with 16 bases between. Germline CDR1 is MNHNY and CDR2 is SVGAGI (reference sequence). CDR3 length: 15 amino acids. CDR3 DNA sequence: TGTGCCAGCAGGAAACAGGGCCAGATTAACACTGAAGCTTTCTTT. Its translation is CASRKQGQINTEAFF.

This clone was recorded at least ten times. The gene calls are TRBV5-1 and TRBJ1-1, with 11 nucleotides matching TRBD1. With V trimmed by 4 bases and J by 5 bases, 7 bases remained unmatched. The V gene's germline CDR1 is SGHRS and CDR2 YFSETQ. This CDR3 region has 15 residues. The CDR3 DNA follows: TGCGCCAGCAGCCTGGGACAGGGGGATGTTACTGAAGCTTTCTTT. Its translation is CASSLGQGDVTEAFF.

The chain has TRBV2 and TRBJ2-7; 8 bases agree with TRBD2. Losses at the gene ends were 6 bases for V and 1 base for J; bases not matched to a gene: 8. The CDR3 totals 15 residues. CDR1 and CDR2 (germline): SNHLY, FYNNEI. The CDR3 loop reads CASRDTSGGSYEQYF. In DNA, the CDR3 is TGTGCCAGCAGGGACACTAGCGGAGGTTCCTACGAGCAGTACTTC. Supplemented by reference TRBV2 and TRBJ2-7, the full variable domain reads EPEVTQTPSHQVTQMGQEVILRCVPISNHLYFYWYRQILGQKVEFLVSFYNNEISEKSEIFDDQFSVERPDGSNFTLKIRSTKLEDSAMYFCASRDTSGGSYEQYFGPGTRLTVT.

This clone has just one count. The V gene is TRBV28, the J gene TRBJ2-1; the D gene is possibly TRBD2 (6 bases). V lost 3 bases, J lost 11 bases, and 20 bases lay in between. This CDR3 spans 15 amino acids. Germline assignment: CDR1 MDHEN and CDR2 SYDVKM. The CDR3 region is CASSFLSGVPLKQFF. The CDR3 DNA reads as TGTGCCAGCAGTTTTTTATCGGGAGTCCCATTAAAGCAGTTCTTC.

The gene calls are TRBV2 and TRBJ1-1, with unresolved D. The germline V gene encodes CDR1 SNHLY and CDR2 FYNNEI. Trimming took 7 bases from V and 1 from J, leaving 13 bases between them. The CDR3 is made up of 14 amino acids. CDR3 bases: TGTGCCAGCACCCCACAAGGAGGGAACACTGAAGCTTTCTTT. Translated: CASTPQGGNTEAFF.

V usage is TRBV6-6 and J usage is TRBJ1-2; a possible D gene is TRBD1 (6 bases). CDR1 is MNHNY, CDR2 SVGAGI, per germline (reference sequence). The CDR3 has 14 residues. The germline V and J ends were trimmed by 2 bases and 8 bases, with 15 bases remaining between them. The CDR3 nucleotides read TGTGCCAGCAGTTACACACAGGGCCTTGGCGGCTACACCTTC. Its translation is CASSYTQGLGGYTF.

V usage is TRBV6-5 and J usage is TRBJ2-5; 7 bases line up with TRBD1. The germline gives CDR1 MNHEY, CDR2 SVGAGI. The CDR3 totals 14 residues. The ends lost 5 bases at V and 3 bases at J; junction bases unmatched: 6. The CDR3: CASSDIGTEETQYF. DNA for the CDR3: TGTGCCAGCAGTGACATCGGGACAGAAGAGACCCAGTACTTC.

The chain links TRBV4-1 to TRBJ2-5; weak D call: TRBD2 (5 bases). Trimming removed 3 bases from V and 3 bases from J, with 14 bases in between. The CDR3 has 15 residues. CDR1 MGHRA and CDR2 YSYEKL come from the germline V gene. DNA for the CDR3: TGCGCCAGCAGCCACACTATTAGCGCAGAAGAGACCCAGTACTTC. Protein product: CASSHTISAEETQYF.

The J gene is TRBJ1-1, the V gene TRBV7-9; no firm D call. The germline gives CDR1 SEHNR, CDR2 FQNEAQ (reference sequence). Trimming took off 2 bases at V and 4 bases at J, with 14 bases between the two ends. The CDR3 is 15 residues long. The CDR3 loop reads CASSLRAGSSTEAFF. The CDR3, as DNA: TGTGCCAGCAGCTTAAGAGCAGGATCTTCCACTGAAGCTTTCTTT.